The 9 T cell receptor beta chains reported below all come from one sample, sequenced in a study of blood T cell repertoires in COVID-19. This table comes from immunoSEQ multiplex PCR, and its TCRdb copy is limited to in-frame clones, with some not included. Of about 250,000 clones detected, about 85% appear once; the ten largest clones hold roughly 3%. Sequenced: peripheral blood. All receptors derive from a man between 18 and 35 years old with active or convalescent COVID-19.

As to this clone: Other DNA sequences in the sample encode the same CDR3. The chain uses TRBV5-1 and TRBJ1-2, with 8 bases aligning to TRBD1. The ends lost 4 bases at V and 5 bases at J; junction bases unmatched: 4. The V gene's germline CDR1 is SGHRS and CDR2 YFSETQ. This CDR3 is built from 13 residues. The CDR3: CASSLDRGYGYTF. Written as DNA, the CDR3 is TGCGCCAGCAGCCTCGACAGGGGTTATGGCTACACCTTC. Combining the CDR3 with reference TRBV5-1 and TRBJ1-2 gives the whole variable domain KAGVTQTPRYLIKTRGQQVTLSCSPISGHRSVSWYQQTPGQGLQFLFEYFSETQRNKGNFPGRFSGRQFSNSRSEMNVSTLELGDSALYLCASSLDRGYGYTFGSGTRLTVV.

J is TRBJ1-5 and V is TRBV6-5, with TRBD1 as a possible D gene (5 bases). The CDR3 consists of 14 residues. V was pared by 5 bases and J by 4 bases, with 12 bases between. CDR1 and CDR2 from the germline V gene are MNHEY and SVGAGI. The CDR3 reads CASSPGGSNQPQHF. CDR3 DNA sequence: TGTGCCAGCAGTCCGGGGGGGAGTAATCAGCCCCAGCATTTT.

This clone was observed once. V gene TRBV5-4 combines with J gene TRBJ2-7, with 9 bases aligning to TRBD1. The germline CDR1 and CDR2 sequences are SGHNT and YYREEE (reference sequence). V was clipped by 4 bases and J by 7 bases; unmatched bases: 12. The CDR3 length is 15 residues. CDR3 nucleotides: TGTGCCAGCAGCGCGGGACAGGGCCTTTTTCAGGAGCAGTACTTC. The encoded protein is CASSAGQGLFQEQYF.

The chain uses TRBV30 and TRBJ1-2; TRBD1 is a possible D gene (5 bases). From germline, CDR1 is GTSNPN and CDR2 SVGIG (reference sequence). The CDR3 consists of 12 residues. V dropped 3 bases and J dropped 6 bases, with 11 bases sitting between them. Written as DNA, the CDR3 is TGTGCCTGGAGAAAGACAGACCATGGCTACACCTTC. This sequence encodes CAWRKTDHGYTF. Combining the CDR3 with reference TRBV30 and TRBJ1-2 gives the whole variable domain SQTIHQWPATLVQPVGSPLSLECTVEGTSNPNLYWYRQAAGRGLQLLFYSVGIGQISSEVPQNLSASRPQDRQFILSSKKLLLSDSGFYLCAWRKTDHGYTFGSGTRLTVV.

The V gene is TRBV4-1, the J gene TRBJ2-7, with D possibly being TRBD1 (7 bases). The CDR3 is 17 residues long. Trimming shortened V by 0 bases and J by 2 bases, and 17 bases separated the two germline ends. CDR1 MGHRA and CDR2 YSYEKL come from the germline V gene. CDR3 in DNA: TGCGCCAGCAGCCAAGAGGGGCGGGACAGCCAACCCTACGAGCAGTACTTC. It specifies CASSQEGRDSQPYEQYF.

The chain recombines TRBV19 with TRBJ1-6; tentative D call: TRBD1 (6 bases). Trimming took off 3 bases at V and 9 bases at J, with 24 bases between the two ends. The germline CDR1 and CDR2 sequences are LNHDA and SQIVND (reference sequence). This CDR3 spans 18 amino acids. The DNA of the CDR3 is TGTGCCAGTAGTATGTTCGCGGACAGCAAATCGCAATTTTCACCCCTCCACTTT. Its protein is CASSMFADSKSQFSPLHF.

The chain recombines TRBV28 with TRBJ2-7; 8 bases map to TRBD2. The CDR3 totals 14 residues. V lost 4 bases, J lost 7 bases, and 9 bases stayed unmatched. Germline lookup yields CDR1 MDHEN and CDR2 SYDVKM. CDR3 sequence: CASSSPSVAGEQYF. The CDR3 region has the DNA TGTGCCAGCAGTTCACCATCCGTAGCGGGGGAGCAGTACTTC.

The gene calls are TRBV5-5 and TRBJ1-1; no reliable D call. The CDR3 consists of 13 residues. Germline V gene data show CDR1 as SGHKS and CDR2 as YYEKEE (reference sequence). The V gene lost 6 bases and the J gene lost 1 base, with 10 bases spanning the gap. This chain's CDR3 is CASTLLGNTEAFF. CDR3 nucleotides: TGTGCCAGCACCCTGCTAGGGAACACTGAAGCTTTCTTT.

V gene TRBV4-3 combines with J gene TRBJ2-3; 7 bases are shared with TRBD2. CDR3 size: 16 residues. Trimming removed 4 bases from V and 4 bases from J; junction bases left unmatched: 11. Per germline, CDR1 LGHNA and CDR2 YSLEER. CDR3 bases: TGCGCCAGCAGCCCCTGGCCGGGGAGGGGAGCAGATACGCAGTATTTT. Its protein product is CASSPWPGRGADTQYF.